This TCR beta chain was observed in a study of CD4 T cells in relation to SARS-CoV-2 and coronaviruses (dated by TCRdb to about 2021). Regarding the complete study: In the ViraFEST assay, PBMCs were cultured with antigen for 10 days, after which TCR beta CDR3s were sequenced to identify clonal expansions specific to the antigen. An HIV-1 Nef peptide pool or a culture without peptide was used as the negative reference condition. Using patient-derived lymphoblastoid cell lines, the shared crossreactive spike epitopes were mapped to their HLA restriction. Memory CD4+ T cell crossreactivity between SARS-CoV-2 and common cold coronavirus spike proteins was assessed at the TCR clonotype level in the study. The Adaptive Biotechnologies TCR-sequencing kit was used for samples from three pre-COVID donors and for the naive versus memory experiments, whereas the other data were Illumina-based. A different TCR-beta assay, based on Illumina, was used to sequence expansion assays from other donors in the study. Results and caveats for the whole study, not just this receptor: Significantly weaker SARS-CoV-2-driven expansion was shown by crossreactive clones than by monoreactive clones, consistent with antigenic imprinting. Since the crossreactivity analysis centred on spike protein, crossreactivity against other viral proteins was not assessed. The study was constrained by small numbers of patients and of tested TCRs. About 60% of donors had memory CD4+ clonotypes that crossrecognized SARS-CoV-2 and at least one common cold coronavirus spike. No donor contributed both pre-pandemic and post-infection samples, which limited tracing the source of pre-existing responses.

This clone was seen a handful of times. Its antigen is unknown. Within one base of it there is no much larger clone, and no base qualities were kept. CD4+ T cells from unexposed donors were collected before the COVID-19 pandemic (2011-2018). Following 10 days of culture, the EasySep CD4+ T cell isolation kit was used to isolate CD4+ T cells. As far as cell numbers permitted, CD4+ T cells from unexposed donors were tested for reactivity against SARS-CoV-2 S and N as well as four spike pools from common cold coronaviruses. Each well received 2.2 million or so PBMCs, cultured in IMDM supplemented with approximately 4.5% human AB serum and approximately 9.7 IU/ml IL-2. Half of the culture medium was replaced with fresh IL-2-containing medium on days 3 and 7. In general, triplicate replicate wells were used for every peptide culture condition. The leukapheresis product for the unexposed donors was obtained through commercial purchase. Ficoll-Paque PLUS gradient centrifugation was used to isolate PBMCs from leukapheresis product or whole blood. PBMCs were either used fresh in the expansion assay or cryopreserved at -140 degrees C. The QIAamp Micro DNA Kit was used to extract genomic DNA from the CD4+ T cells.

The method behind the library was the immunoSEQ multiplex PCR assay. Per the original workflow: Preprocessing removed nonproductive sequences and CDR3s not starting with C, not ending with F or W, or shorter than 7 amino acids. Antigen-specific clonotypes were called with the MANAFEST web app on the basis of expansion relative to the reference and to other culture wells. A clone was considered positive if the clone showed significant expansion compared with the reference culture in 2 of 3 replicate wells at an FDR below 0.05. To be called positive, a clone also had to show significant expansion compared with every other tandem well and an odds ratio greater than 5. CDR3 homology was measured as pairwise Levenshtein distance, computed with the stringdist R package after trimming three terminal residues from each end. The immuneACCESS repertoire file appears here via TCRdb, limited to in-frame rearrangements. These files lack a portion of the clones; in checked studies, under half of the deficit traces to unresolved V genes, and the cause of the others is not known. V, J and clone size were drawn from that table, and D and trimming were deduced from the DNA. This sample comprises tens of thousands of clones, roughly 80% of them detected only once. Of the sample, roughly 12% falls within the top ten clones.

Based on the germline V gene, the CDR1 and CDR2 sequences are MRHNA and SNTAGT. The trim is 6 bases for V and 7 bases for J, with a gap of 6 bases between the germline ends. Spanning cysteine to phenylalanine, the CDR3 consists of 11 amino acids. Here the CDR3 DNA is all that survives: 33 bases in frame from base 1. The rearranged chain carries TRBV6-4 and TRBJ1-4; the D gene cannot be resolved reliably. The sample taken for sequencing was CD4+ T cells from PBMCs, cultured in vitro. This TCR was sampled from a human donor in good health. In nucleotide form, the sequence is TGTGCCAGCAGGGAGGGTGAAAAACTGTTTTTT. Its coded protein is CASREGEKLFF.